This TCR beta chain is from a study of cytomegalovirus exposure and HLA in healthy donors (dated by TCRdb to 2016 to 2017). Study-level background: An earlier analysis of several hundred of the donors reported approximately 270 Gb of sequence data and more than 90 million unique TCR beta sequences from about 180 million T cells. An early release that covered 500 to 800 HLA-typed donors contained around 330 gigabases of sequencing data and tens of millions of unique TCR sequences. The genetic ancestry cluster associated with self-reported Caucasian donors included 81% of the roughly 380 genotyped donors. The study aimed to test whether signatures of past pathogen exposure could be identified by cataloging public T cell receptors. Using immunosequencing, the study profiled T cell repertoires from about 620 subjects and related those repertoires to cytomegalovirus serostatus. Besides the first cohort of some 670 subjects, a separate validation cohort made up of around 120 different subjects was used. To predict cytomegalovirus infection status, the study brought together high-throughput TCR immunosequencing, statistical association of individual TCRs with disease status, and machine learning. In a later analysis, previously published TCR beta repertoires from several hundred donors were re-analyzed and high-resolution HLA genotyping was added so that TCR occurrence patterns could be studied. The later analysis used no new phenotypic data to find candidate immune exposures, relying instead on TCR beta sequences and their occurrence across donors. To decide whether each TCR beta V gene segment behaved as functional or pseudogenic, an earlier analysis of fewer than 750 of the donors relied on high-throughput TCR beta sequencing. Donor age, sex, ethnicity and CMV serostatus were compiled together with the repertoire data. A later genetic analysis took genome-wide SNP genotypes for about three fifths of the roughly 700 donors and used that subset as a discovery cohort. All discovery cohort repertoires had been generated on a single sequencing platform. HLA typing covered class I and class II loci at four-digit resolution. Typing coverage varied by locus: roughly 629-630 donors for A, B, C, DRB1 and DQB1; more than 500 for DQA1; nearly 610 for DPA1; roughly 470 for DPB1. A handful of DR-DQ haplotypes were handled as single units for association and clustering because linkage in the cohort was strong. Among roughly 400 genotyped donors of the cohort, an average of about 240,000 unique TCR beta nucleotide sequences was sequenced per donor, of which roughly 18% were non-productive. Findings and caveats that apply to the study as a whole: A later analysis found that TCR association rates varied across HLA loci, with DRB1 alleles showing the most associated TCRs and HLA-C alleles the fewest. Linkage disequilibrium might explain the correlated functional status among segregating V segments, but an unknown experimental factor could not be excluded. A cluster of highly shared sequence variants was judged likely to represent a technical artifact of the sequencing pipeline. It was suggested by the authors that the approach could potentially be generalized to other disease states and immunological phenotypes. The earlier analysis of about 600 of the donors excluded about 16 rarely observed V segments, including chromosome 9 orphons, because counts were too low. Because some donors lacked HLA typing at each locus, the association tests relied only on the typed subset. Only TCR beta chains were sequenced in this cohort, and the absence of alpha or paired-chain data limited detectable features. According to a later genetic analysis, donors in an Asian-associated ancestry cluster had fewer N-insertions in productive TCRs than the approximately 650-donor mean. Across donors, most TCR sequences were observed very rarely, whereas some public TCRs were present in many individuals. The study gave a list of more than 150 TCR beta chains associated with cytomegalovirus. In vitro tests confirmed that a few of the cytomegalovirus-associated TCR beta chains recognize cytomegalovirus antigens. A later analysis found that most CMV-associated TCR beta chains appeared HLA-restricted, with HLA associations seemingly driven largely by CMV exposure. Cytomegalovirus status was reported to be diagnosed by the classifier with high specificity and sensitivity in both the original and validation cohorts. In a later analysis, HLA-associated TCR beta chains were found to be more clonally expanded and to have lower generation probabilities than equally common non-associated chains. The presence/absence analyses assumed that sequencing depth was roughly uniform across donors, and that assumption may not be true. In a later analysis, several top co-occurrence clusters were reported to appear linked to parvovirus B19, influenza, CMV and Epstein-Barr virus. Immune exposure information for the cohort was limited to CMV serostatus. Strong co-occurrence of HLA alleles, especially DR and DQ, made assigning TCR associations to individual alleles difficult. Some IMGT-functional V segments, including TRBV6-2 and TRBV6-3, could not be told apart with the 87-base-pair reads, so those segments were excluded. A further reported finding was that TCR beta sequences accurately predicted the HLA-A and HLA-B alleles for most subjects in the first cohort. A later analysis associated around 16,000 TCR beta sequences with specific HLA alleles at a false discovery rate of 0.05. An earlier analysis of 450 to 750 of the donors showed that most TCR beta V segments appeared in productive rearrangements either about 87% or about 30% of the time, which broadly matched IMGT annotations. In a later genetic analysis, a missense DCLRE1C variant was associated with V-gene and J-gene trimming of TCR beta chains, and the association was replicated in an independent cohort.

The cohort was made up of about 670 healthy bone marrow donors. At the time of sampling, every cohort member was nominally healthy, though immune exposures that went unrecorded were likely present. The donor tested CMV seronegative, placing the donor among the 352 seronegative members of the cohort. A peripheral blood sample was provided by each donor, and peripheral blood mononuclear cells were used for TCR beta sequencing. The Qiagen DNeasy Blood Extraction Kit was used to extract genomic DNA from the blood cell samples. The library was obtained by the immunoSEQ multiplex PCR assay. For the multiplex PCR, a mixture combining 60 forward primers for TCR Vbeta segments and 13 reverse primers for TCR Jbeta segments was used. The CDR3 region of rearranged TCR beta genes was amplified from genomic DNA by a multiplex PCR assay. The amplified TCR beta libraries were sequenced on the Illumina HiSeq System as 87-base-pair reads. As for how the authors treated the data: A later analysis counted around 72 million unique TCR beta chains across the 550 to 800 repertoires, and 10 million to 11 million of these chains were shared by at least two donors. A nearest-neighbor algorithm error-corrected the raw reads and collapsed the reads into unique sequences, merging closely related sequences to remove PCR and sequencing errors. CDR3 sequences were aligned to IMGT reference sequences to assign V, D and J gene segments. Each retained sequence needed at least a six-nucleotide match to both a V gene segment and a J gene segment. Rearrangements were called productive when the CDR3 lacked stop codons and stayed in frame with V and J; all others were non-productive. Following IMGT convention, CDR3 was defined as the stretch from the second conserved V-encoded cysteine up to the conserved J-encoded phenylalanine. Sequences without an unambiguous match to a single V gene segment were excluded from the earlier analysis of about 600 of the donors. In an earlier analysis of a few hundred of the donors, V segments were called functional above 56.7% productive rearrangements and were called segregating when the between-donor standard deviation exceeded 5%. A statistical classification framework was developed to diagnose cytomegalovirus status using the catalog of TCR beta chain sequences. A later analysis assigned V and J genes by comparing TCR nucleotide sequences with IMGT/GENE-DB human TR gene sequences. In a later analysis, CDR3 sequences and most-parsimonious VDJ recombination scenarios were assigned using the TCRdist pipeline. A later analysis defined each TCR beta chain by its CDR3 amino acid sequence plus V-gene family, and excluded reads lacking a unique V-gene family. In a later analysis, approximately 590 highly shared, low-generation-probability nucleotide sequences were removed to address suspected cross-contamination and a sequencing artifact. A later analysis calculated a clonal expansion index for each public chain from normalized within-repertoire ranks of inferred template counts. Generation probabilities in a later analysis came from a VDJ recombination model fitted to out-of-frame rearrangements, and those results were checked against IGoR. Hypergeometric tests were used in a later analysis to score TCR-TCR, TCR-HLA and TCR-CMV co-occurrence, with a repertoire-size bias correction applied to the TCR pairs. To estimate false discovery rates, a later analysis permuted the HLA or CMV assignments 20 times. In a later analysis, co-occurring TCRs were grouped with DBSCAN, and TCRdist sequence similarity was added when clustering was performed within HLA-allele-positive subsets. For co-occurrence clustering, repertoires with fewer than 30,000 or more than 120,000 public chains were excluded, along with roughly five repertoires with anomalous nucleotide sharing. TCRdb's version of the immuneACCESS table is confined to in-frame rearrangements and falls short of the full clone set. An unresolved V gene accounts for under half of the shortfall where checked; the remainder is of unknown origin. V, J and clone size derive from that table, while D and trimming were established from the DNA sequence. The sample profile shows about 200,000 clones; 80% to 90% of them were found once. About 3% of the sample is held by the ten biggest clonotypes.

As regards this clone: What antigen it recognizes has not been identified. No clone much larger than this one lies a single base away; base qualities are absent.

Looking up the germline V gene yields CDR1 SGHTA and CDR2 FQGNSA. V has 5 bases trimmed and J has 8 bases trimmed; junction bases matching no gene number 10. Its CDR3 holds 16 amino acids, cysteine through phenylalanine. The kept DNA is CDR3 alone, 48 bases in frame from the first base. The source is a man in his thirties or forties in good health and CMV-seronegative. The chain is made from TRBV7-2 and TRBJ1-4, with 11 bases matching TRBD1. Sequencing input: PBMCs. The CDR3 here reads CASSQTDRGRGEKLFF. The nucleotide sequence reads as follows: TGTGCCAGCAGCCAAACGGACAGGGGGCGTGGAGAAAAACTGTTTTTT.